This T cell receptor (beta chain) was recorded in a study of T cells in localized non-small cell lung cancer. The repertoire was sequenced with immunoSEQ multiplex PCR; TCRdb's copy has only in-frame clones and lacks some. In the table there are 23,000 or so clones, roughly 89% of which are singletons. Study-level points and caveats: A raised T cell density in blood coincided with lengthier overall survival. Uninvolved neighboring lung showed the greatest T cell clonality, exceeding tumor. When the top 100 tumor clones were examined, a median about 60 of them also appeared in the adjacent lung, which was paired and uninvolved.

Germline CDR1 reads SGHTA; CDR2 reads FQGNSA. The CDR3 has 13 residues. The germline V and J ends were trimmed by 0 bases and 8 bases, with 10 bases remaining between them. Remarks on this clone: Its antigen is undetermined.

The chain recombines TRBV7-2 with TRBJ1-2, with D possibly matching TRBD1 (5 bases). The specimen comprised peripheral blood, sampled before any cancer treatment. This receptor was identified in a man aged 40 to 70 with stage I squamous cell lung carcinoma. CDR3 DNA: TGTGCCAGCAGCTTAGCCCAGGGAAGGGGCTACACCTTC. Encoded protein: CASSLAQGRGYTF.